The sequence of this TCR beta chain was determined in a study of blood T cell repertoires in COVID-19. At the level of the study: COVID-19 samples, acute and convalescent, were from the United States, Italy and Spain. The analysed material was cDNA or gDNA that came from T cells, B-cell-depleted T cells, or PBMCs.

Germline values: CDR1 MDHEN, CDR2 SYDVKM. Unmatched junction bases numbered 5, after V lost 5 bases and J lost 3 bases. This CDR3 has 15 amino acids. In the original processing: Amplification of reference gene primers was used by the study to estimate nucleated cell counts. Using immunoSEQ multiplex PCR, the repertoire was profiled, and TCRdb retains in-frame clones only, with some absent. Clone size and the V and J calls come from that table; the DNA yielded D and trimming. The sample includes about 36,000 clones, roughly 87% of them seen just once. Points on this clone: This sample also contains other DNA sequences that code for the same CDR3.

Sequencing was carried out using peripheral blood. The clonotype comes from a man between 60 and 75 years old with acute or convalescent COVID-19. The chain is built from TRBV28 and TRBJ2-1; 9 bases map to TRBD1. DNA of the CDR3: TGTGCCAGCAGTCTACAGGGGGCCCTCTACAATGAGCAGTTCTTC. Its protein is CASSLQGALYNEQFF.